These 21 T cell receptor beta chains were all obtained from the same sample, sequenced in a study of blood T cell repertoires in COVID-19. Method: immunoSEQ multiplex PCR; TCRdb's copy keeps in-frame clones and lacks some. The sample comprises around 230,000 clones, approximately 88% of which are singletons, and 10% to 13% rests with the top ten. Sequenced sample: PBMCs or T cells enriched from blood (not recorded which). Receptor source: a man aged 18 to 29 with acute COVID-19.

The rearrangement joins TRBV2 to TRBJ1-4; D unresolved. The CDR3 covers 13 residues. Germline V gene lookup returns CDR1 SNHLY and CDR2 FYNNEI. The germline V and J ends were trimmed by 2 bases and 4 bases, with 5 bases remaining between them. This chain's CDR3 is CASSEIINEKLFF. CDR3 coding DNA: TGTGCCAGCAGTGAAATTATTAATGAAAAACTGTTTTTT.

This clone was seen a few times. V gene TRBV4-3 combines with J gene TRBJ2-7; the D gene is possibly TRBD2 (6 bases). This CDR3 contains 14 residues. The germline gives CDR1 LGHNA, CDR2 YSLEER. The V end lost 1 base, the J end lost 6 bases, and 13 bases lay between the germline ends. In nucleotides, the CDR3 is TGCGCCAGCAGCCAAGGACTAGACCCAACCGAGCAGTACTTC. Its translation is CASSQGLDPTEQYF.

The chain carries TRBV4-1 and TRBJ2-7, with 7 positions matching TRBD2. The CDR3 runs 16 residues. CDR1 is MGHRA and CDR2 is YSYEKL in the germline V gene. V lost 4 bases and J lost 1; bases outside the gene matches: 10. The CDR3 sequence: CASSPRGAGVSYEQYF. The CDR3 nucleotides are TGCGCCAGCAGCCCTCGCGGGGCGGGAGTTTCCTACGAGCAGTACTTC.

This chain connects TRBV6-2 or TRBV6-3 to TRBJ2-7, with 7 nucleotides matching TRBD1. V shed 5 bases, J shed 8 bases, and the junction held 6 bases outside the gene matches. The CDR3 is 12 residues long. CDR1 MNHEY and CDR2 SVGEGT come from the germline V gene. CDR3 in amino acids: CASSAQGQKQYF. The CDR3 DNA reads as TGTGCCAGCAGTGCACAGGGGCAGAAGCAGTACTTC.

This chain links TRBV11-3 with TRBJ1-4; a weak D match, TRBD1 (5 bases). CDR3 length: 16 residues. Between the trimmed V and J ends, which lost 0 bases and 1 base, there was a span of 9 bases. Germline assignment: CDR1 SGHNT and CDR2 YENEEA. The CDR3 spells CASSLDLRGTNEKLFF. CDR3 sequence (DNA): TGTGCCAGCAGCTTAGATCTAAGGGGAACTAATGAAAAACTGTTTTTT.

V is TRBV7-9 and J is TRBJ1-2; possibly TRBD1 for D (6 bases). The CDR3 runs 18 residues. CDR1 is SEHNR and CDR2 is FQNEAQ in the germline V gene (reference sequence). V lost 3 bases, J lost 1 base, and 21 bases lay in between. CDR3 nucleotide sequence: TGTGCCAGCAGCTTTCGAGGAGCCGGACAGAGGATTAACTATGGCTACACCTTC. Translating gives CASSFRGAGQRINYGYTF.

This chain uses TRBV11-3 with TRBJ2-7; D is perhaps TRBD2 (5 bases). Per germline, CDR1 SGHNT and CDR2 YENEEA. Trimming took 5 bases from V and 6 from J, leaving 14 bases between them. This CDR3 comprises 13 residues. CDR3: CASSQRQDGEQYF. The CDR3 coding sequence is TGTGCCAGCAGCCAGCGGCAGGATGGCGAGCAGTACTTC.

This clone was observed a single time. This chain joins TRBV6-5 and TRBJ1-6; D gene ambiguous. Germline assignment: CDR1 MNHEY and CDR2 SVGAGI. V was pared by 7 bases and J by 6 bases, with 16 bases between. This CDR3 is 15 amino acids long. The CDR3 DNA reads as TGTGCCAGCACCCGAGAGGCGATCCCTAATTCACCCCTCCACTTT. It codes for CASTREAIPNSPLHF.

The chain uses TRBV29-1 and TRBJ2-3; TRBD2 matches at 8 bases. Germline lookup yields CDR1 SQVTM and CDR2 ANQGSEA. V trimming: 2 bases; J trimming: 2 bases; junction bases outside the gene matches: 6. The CDR3 sequence is 15 residues long. CDR3 DNA sequence: TGCAGCGTTGAAAGGGGACTAGAAACCACAGATACGCAGTATTTT. Residues: CSVERGLETTDTQYF.

The chain joins TRBV6-5 to TRBJ1-5; D is undetermined. Trimming left V 2 bases short and J 0 bases short, with 11 bases between. Germline V gives CDR1 MNHEY, CDR2 SVGAGI. The CDR3 is 16 residues long. CDR3 nucleotides: TGTGCCAGCAGTTACGCGGGGATCTATAGCAATCAGCCCCAGCATTTT. Translated, it gives CASSYAGIYSNQPQHF.

The chain employs TRBV14 and TRBJ2-3; possible D gene TRBD1, 6 bases. The CDR3 is 14 residues long. V was pared by 4 bases and J by 2 bases, with 10 bases between. CDR1 is SGHDN and CDR2 is FVKESK in the germline V gene. CDR3 residues: CASSPTGLTDTQYF. The CDR3 DNA is TGTGCCAGCAGCCCGACAGGACTCACAGATACGCAGTATTTT. Full variable domain (outside the CDR3, taken from reference TRBV14 and TRBJ2-3): EAGVTQFPSHSVIEKGQTVTLRCDPISGHDNLYWYRRVMGKEIKFLLHFVKESKQDESGMPNNRFLAERTGGTYSTLKVQPAELEDSGVYFCASSPTGLTDTQYFGPGTRLTVL.

J is TRBJ1-1 and V is TRBV7-3, with D possibly TRBD1 on 6 matching bases. Deletions cut 4 bases from V and 4 bases from J, with 19 bases between. The CDR3 sequence is 16 residues long. Germline V gives CDR1 SGHTA, CDR2 FQGTGA. DNA of the CDR3: TGTGCCAGCAGCTCATCGGAGAAGGGAGGGGGCACTGAAGCTTTCTTT. Residues: CASSSSEKGGGTEAFF.

V is TRBV2 and J is TRBJ1-3; the match to TRBD1 covers 9 bases. CDR3 length: 14 amino acids. With 10 bases clipped from V and 3 bases from J, the junction kept 7 bases outside the gene matches. Germline V gene sequence: CDR1 SNHLY, CDR2 FYNNEI. This chain's CDR3 is CATLQTGGGNTIYF. CDR3 coding DNA: TGTGCCACCCTACAGACAGGGGGTGGAAACACCATATATTTT.

The chain couples TRBV27 to TRBJ2-7; the D gene is possibly TRBD2 (5 bases). The V gene's germline CDR1 is MNHEY and CDR2 SMNVEV (reference sequence). V was shortened by 5 bases and J by 6 bases, with 17 bases between the two germline ends. This CDR3 spans 14 amino acids. DNA for the CDR3: TGTGCCAGCAGTCGATCCTTTGAGGGCAGCGAGCAGTACTTC. It translates to CASSRSFEGSEQYF.

In the case of this clone: It is unclear where the CDR3 begins or ends on the DNA, so no DNA is shown, and the CDR3 is as TCRdb lists it. The CDR3 region is CASSNWGQGAVYEQYF. The gene calls are TRBV21-1 and TRBJ2-7; TRBD1 is the table's D call, not checked against the DNA. TRBV21-1 is recorded as a pseudogene. Termini included, the CDR3 measures 16 amino acids.

The rearrangement joins TRBV9 to TRBJ1-1; 9 bases agree with TRBD1. V shed 4 bases, J shed 12 bases, and the junction held 16 bases outside the gene matches. The CDR3 totals 15 residues. CDR1 is SGDLS and CDR2 is YYNGEE in the germline V gene. The DNA of the CDR3 is TGTGCCAGCAGCCTAAATCGAGATTCAGGACAGGGGCCTTTCTTT. Translating gives CASSLNRDSGQGPFF.

This clone has only a few counts. V and J are TRBV7-8 and TRBJ1-5, with D unclear. The V gene lost 1 base and the J gene lost 0 bases, with 10 bases spanning the gap. The V gene's germline CDR1 is SGHVS and CDR2 FQNEAQ. This CDR3 region has 16 residues. In nucleotides, the CDR3 is TGTGCCAGCAGCTTAGGATTCGGGGTTAGCAATCAGCCCCAGCATTTT. It yields the protein CASSLGFGVSNQPQHF.

The rearrangement joins TRBV11-2 to TRBJ2-2; tentative D call: TRBD2 (6 bases). CDR1 and CDR2 from the germline V gene are SGHAT and FQNNGV. Trimming removed 0 bases at V and 6 bases at J, with 20 bases between. This CDR3 has 18 residues. This CDR3 is CASSLDLRGVVSAGELFF. The CDR3, as DNA: TGTGCCAGCAGCTTAGATCTGCGGGGAGTAGTGTCAGCCGGGGAGCTGTTTTTT. Combining the CDR3 with reference TRBV11-2 and TRBJ2-2 gives the whole variable domain EAGVAQSPRYKIIEKRQSVAFWCNPISGHATLYWYQQILGQGPKLLIQFQNNGVVDDSQLPKDRFSAERLKGVDSTLKIQPAKLEDSAVYLCASSLDLRGVVSAGELFFGEGSRLTVL.

The chain uses TRBV10-3 and TRBJ2-7; 7 positions match TRBD2. Per the germline V gene, CDR1 is ENHRY and CDR2 is SYGVKD. The CDR3 extends over 17 amino acids. V was pared by 2 bases and J by 3 bases, with 13 bases of the junction left unmatched. Here the CDR3 DNA reads TGTGCCATCAGTGAGACCGCAGCGGGACTGAAGCTCTACGAGCAGTACTTC. Protein sequence: CAISETAAGLKLYEQYF.

V and J are TRBV15 and TRBJ1-1; D gene uncertain. CDR3 length: 13 residues. The germline V gene encodes CDR1 LNHNV and CDR2 YYDKDF (reference sequence). V lost 7 bases to trimming and J lost 0 bases, with 9 bases between them. CDR3 DNA sequence: TGTGCCACCAACGAGATACTGAACACTGAAGCTTTCTTT. Its protein is CATNEILNTEAFF.

The rearrangement links TRBV27 to TRBJ2-2; TRBD2 aligns across 10 bases. J gave up 6 bases and V 6 bases, and 4 bases lay outside the gene matches. CDR1 and CDR2 (germline): MNHEY, SMNVEV (reference sequence). This CDR3 has 14 amino acids. CDR3 coding DNA: TGTGCCAGCAGGCTAGCGGGAGTTGCCGGGGAGCTGTTTTTT. Translating it yields CASRLAGVAGELFF.